This T cell receptor beta chain originates from a study of T cell repertoires in cytomegalovirus infection. To note about this clonotype: As yet, its antigen is unknown.

TCRdb recomputed calls from the reads with MiXCR, one row per CDR3 protein. Of 400,000 to 600,000 distinct CDR3 sequences listed, under 45% are singletons. The material sequenced was cultured PBMCs, taken from culture after CMV antigen stimulation. This sequence was found in a human donor in good health (CMV status not recorded). Some clones in this sample may be carry-over from other donors' samples.

The CDR3: CSASEGFLNNEQFF. CDR3 coding DNA: TGCAGTGCTAGTGAGGGGTTCCTCAACAATGAGCAGTTCTTC. The chain has TRBV20-1 and TRBJ2-1; the D call may be TRBD1 or TRBD2 (5 bases each). Germline CDR1 DFQATT, CDR2 SNEGSKA (reference sequence). V lost 3 bases, J lost 5 bases, and 14 bases lay in between. CDR3 size: 14 residues.